The source of this T cell receptor beta chain is a study of blood T cell repertoires in COVID-19. Study summary: T cells, B-cell-depleted T cells, or PBMCs supplied cDNA or gDNA.

This CDR3 contains 16 residues. Germline V gene data show CDR1 as MNHEY and CDR2 as SVGAGI. The V and J ends lost 2 bases and 2 bases respectively, with 15 bases between them. This table comes from immunoSEQ multiplex PCR, and its TCRdb copy is limited to in-frame clones, with some not included. The data contain under 200,000 clones, about 87% of them singletons. The specimen sequenced was peripheral blood. This TCR came from a man younger than 35 with active or convalescent COVID-19. V and J are TRBV6-5 and TRBJ2-5; the D is unclear. Here the CDR3 DNA reads TGTGCCAGCAGTTACCTCGAAACCAGGTTACAAGAGACCCAGTACTTC. It translates to CASSYLETRLQETQYF.